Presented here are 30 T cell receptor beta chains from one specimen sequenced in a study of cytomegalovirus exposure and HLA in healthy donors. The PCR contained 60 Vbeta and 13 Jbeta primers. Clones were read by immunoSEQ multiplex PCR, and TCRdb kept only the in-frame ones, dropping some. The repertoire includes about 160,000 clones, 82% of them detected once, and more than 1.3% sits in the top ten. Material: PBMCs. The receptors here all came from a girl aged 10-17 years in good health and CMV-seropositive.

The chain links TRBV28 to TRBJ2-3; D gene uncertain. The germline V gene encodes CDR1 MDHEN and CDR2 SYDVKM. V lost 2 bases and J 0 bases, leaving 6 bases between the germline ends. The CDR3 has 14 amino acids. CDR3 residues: CASSLSTSTDTQYF. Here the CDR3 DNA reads TGTGCCAGCAGTTTAAGCACCAGCACAGATACGCAGTATTTT.

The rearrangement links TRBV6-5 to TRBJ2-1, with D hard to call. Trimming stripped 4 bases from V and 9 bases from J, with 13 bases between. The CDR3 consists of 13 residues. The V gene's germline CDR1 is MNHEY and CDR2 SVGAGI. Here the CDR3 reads CASSSVAGIEQFF. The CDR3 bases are TGTGCCAGCAGTTCAGTAGCTGGTATTGAGCAGTTCTTC.

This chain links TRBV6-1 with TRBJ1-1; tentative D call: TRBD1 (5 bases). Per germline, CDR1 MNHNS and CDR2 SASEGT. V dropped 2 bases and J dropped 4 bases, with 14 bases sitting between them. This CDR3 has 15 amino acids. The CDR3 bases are TGTGCCAGCAGTGAACTTGGGGCTGGTGGCACTGAAGCTTTCTTT. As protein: CASSELGAGGTEAFF.

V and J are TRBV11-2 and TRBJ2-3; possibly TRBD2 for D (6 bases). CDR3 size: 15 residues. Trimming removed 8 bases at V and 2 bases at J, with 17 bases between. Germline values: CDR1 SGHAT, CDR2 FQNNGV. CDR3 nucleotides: TGTGCCAGCTCAGGTTGGGGAGGCATCACAGATACGCAGTATTTT. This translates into CASSGWGGITDTQYF.

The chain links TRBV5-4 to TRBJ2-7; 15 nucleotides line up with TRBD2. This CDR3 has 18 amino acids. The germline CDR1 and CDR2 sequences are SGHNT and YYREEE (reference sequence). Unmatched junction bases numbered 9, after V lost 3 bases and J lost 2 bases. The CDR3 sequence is CASSSGTSGRMNPYEQYF. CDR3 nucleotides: TGTGCCAGCAGCTCCGGGACTAGCGGGAGGATGAACCCCTACGAGCAGTACTTC.

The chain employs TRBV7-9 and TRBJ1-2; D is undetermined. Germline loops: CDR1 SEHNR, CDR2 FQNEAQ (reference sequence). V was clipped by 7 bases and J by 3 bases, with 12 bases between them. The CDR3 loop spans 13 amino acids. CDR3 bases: TGTGCCAGCACCTCGGGGAGCGACTATGGCTACACCTTC. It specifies CASTSGSDYGYTF.

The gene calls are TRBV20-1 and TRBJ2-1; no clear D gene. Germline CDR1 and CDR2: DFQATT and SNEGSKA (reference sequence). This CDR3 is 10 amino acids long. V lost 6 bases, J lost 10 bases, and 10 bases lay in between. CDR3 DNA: TGCAGTGCATCTCACACAGAGCAGTTCTTC. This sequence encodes CSASHTEQFF.

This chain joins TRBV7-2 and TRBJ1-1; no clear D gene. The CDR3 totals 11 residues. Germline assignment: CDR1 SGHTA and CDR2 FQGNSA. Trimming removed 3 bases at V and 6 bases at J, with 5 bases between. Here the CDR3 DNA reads TGTGCCAGCAGCTTCGGGGCTGAAGCTTTCTTT. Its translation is CASSFGAEAFF.

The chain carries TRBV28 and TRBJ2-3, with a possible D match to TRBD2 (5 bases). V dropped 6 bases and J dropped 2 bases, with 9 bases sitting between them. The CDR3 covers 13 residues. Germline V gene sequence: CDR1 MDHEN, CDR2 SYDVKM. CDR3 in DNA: TGTGCCAGCAGCCTGACTAACACAGATACGCAGTATTTT. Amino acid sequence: CASSLTNTDTQYF.

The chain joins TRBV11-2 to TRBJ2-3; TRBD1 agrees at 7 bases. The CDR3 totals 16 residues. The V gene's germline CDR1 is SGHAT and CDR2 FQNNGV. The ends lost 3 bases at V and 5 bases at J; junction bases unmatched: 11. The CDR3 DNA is TGTGCCAGCAGCTTGGGTATAGGGGGCGGACAAGATACGCAGTATTTT. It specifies CASSLGIGGGQDTQYF.

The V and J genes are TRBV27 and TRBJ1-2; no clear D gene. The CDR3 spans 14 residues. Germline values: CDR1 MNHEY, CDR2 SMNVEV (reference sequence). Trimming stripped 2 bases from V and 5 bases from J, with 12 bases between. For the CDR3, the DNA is TGTGCCAGCAGTTTAGTGCTGGGAGGATATGGCTACACCTTC. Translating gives CASSLVLGGYGYTF.

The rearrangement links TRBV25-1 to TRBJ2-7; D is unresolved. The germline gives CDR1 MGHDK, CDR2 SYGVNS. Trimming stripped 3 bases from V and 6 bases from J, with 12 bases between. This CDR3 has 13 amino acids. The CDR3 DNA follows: TGTGCCAGCAGTGACCCCTTTGGCAGCGAGCAGTACTTC. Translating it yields CASSDPFGSEQYF.

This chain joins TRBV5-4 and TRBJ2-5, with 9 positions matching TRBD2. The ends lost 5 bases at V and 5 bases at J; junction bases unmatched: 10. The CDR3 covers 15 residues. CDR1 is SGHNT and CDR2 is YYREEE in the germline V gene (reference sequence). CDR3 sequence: CASSFGGGARETQYF. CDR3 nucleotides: TGTGCCAGCAGTTTTGGCGGGGGGGCCCGGGAGACCCAGTACTTC.

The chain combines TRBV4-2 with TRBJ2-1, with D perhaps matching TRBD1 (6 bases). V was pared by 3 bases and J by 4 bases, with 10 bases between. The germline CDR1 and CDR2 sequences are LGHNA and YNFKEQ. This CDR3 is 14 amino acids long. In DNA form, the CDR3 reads TGTGCCAGCAGCCAGGGGGCAGGGTACAATGAGCAGTTCTTC. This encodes CASSQGAGYNEQFF.

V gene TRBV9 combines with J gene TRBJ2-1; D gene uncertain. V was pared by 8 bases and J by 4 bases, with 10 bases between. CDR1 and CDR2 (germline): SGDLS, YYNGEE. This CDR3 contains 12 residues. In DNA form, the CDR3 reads TGTGCCAGGTCGACTGAATACAATGAGCAGTTCTTC. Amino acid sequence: CARSTEYNEQFF.

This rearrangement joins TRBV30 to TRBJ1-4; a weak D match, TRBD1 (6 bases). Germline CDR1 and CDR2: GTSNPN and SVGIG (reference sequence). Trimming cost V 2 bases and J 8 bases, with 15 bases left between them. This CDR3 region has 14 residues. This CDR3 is CAWSHRGADEKLFF. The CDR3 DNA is TGTGCCTGGAGTCACCGGGGGGCAGACGAAAAACTGTTTTTT. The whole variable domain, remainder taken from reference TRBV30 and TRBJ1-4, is SQTIHQWPATLVQPVGSPLSLECTVEGTSNPNLYWYRQAAGRGLQLLFYSVGIGQISSEVPQNLSASRPQDRQFILSSKKLLLSDSGFYLCAWSHRGADEKLFFGSGTQLSVL.

CDR3 loop: CASSQTAGTTYEQYF. The CDR3 DNA reads as TGTGCCAGCAGCCAAACAGCGGGGACCACCTACGAGCAGTACTTC. The rearrangement uses TRBV14 and TRBJ2-7; 7 nucleotides line up with TRBD2. With V trimmed by 2 bases and J by 2 bases, 6 bases remained unmatched. CDR3 length equals 15 residues. The germline gives CDR1 SGHDN, CDR2 FVKESK.

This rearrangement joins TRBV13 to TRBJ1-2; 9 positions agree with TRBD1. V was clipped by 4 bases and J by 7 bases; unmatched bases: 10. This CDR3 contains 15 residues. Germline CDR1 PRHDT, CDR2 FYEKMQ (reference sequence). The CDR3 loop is CASSWGTGRQVGYTF. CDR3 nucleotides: TGTGCCAGCAGCTGGGGGACAGGGCGTCAAGTTGGCTACACCTTC. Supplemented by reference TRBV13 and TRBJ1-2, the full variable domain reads AAGVIQSPRHLIKEKRETATLKCYPIPRHDTVYWYQQGPGQDPQFLISFYEKMQSDKGSIPDRFSAQQFSDYHSELNMSSLELGDSALYFCASSWGTGRQVGYTFGSGTRLTVV.

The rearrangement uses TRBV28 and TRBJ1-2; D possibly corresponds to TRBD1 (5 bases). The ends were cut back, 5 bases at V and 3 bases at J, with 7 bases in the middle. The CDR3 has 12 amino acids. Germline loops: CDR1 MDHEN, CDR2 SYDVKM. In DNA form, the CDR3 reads TGTGCCAGCAGTGTACAGGACTATGGCTACACCTTC. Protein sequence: CASSVQDYGYTF.

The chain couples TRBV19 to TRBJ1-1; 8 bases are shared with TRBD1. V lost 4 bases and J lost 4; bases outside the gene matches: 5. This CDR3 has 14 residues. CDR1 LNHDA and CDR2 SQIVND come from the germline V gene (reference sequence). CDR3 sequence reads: CASSTLDRGTEAFF. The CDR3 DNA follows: TGTGCCAGTAGTACCCTAGACAGGGGCACTGAAGCTTTCTTT.

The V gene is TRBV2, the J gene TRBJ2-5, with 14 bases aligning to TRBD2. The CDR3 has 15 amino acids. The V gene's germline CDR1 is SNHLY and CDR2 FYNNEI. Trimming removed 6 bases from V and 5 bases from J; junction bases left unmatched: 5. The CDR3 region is CASSGLAGGGETQYF. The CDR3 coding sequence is TGTGCCAGCAGCGGACTAGCGGGGGGCGGGGAGACCCAGTACTTC.

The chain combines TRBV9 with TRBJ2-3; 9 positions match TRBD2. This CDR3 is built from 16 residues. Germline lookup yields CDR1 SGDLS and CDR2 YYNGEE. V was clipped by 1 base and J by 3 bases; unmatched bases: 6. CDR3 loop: CASSVWAGGPTDTQYF. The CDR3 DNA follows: TGTGCCAGCAGCGTATGGGCGGGAGGGCCAACAGATACGCAGTATTTT.

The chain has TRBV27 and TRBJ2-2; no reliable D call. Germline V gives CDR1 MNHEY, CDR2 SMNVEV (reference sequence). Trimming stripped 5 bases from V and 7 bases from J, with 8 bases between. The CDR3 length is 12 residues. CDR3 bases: TGTGCCAGCAGTCTGACTGGCGGGGAGCTGTTTTTT. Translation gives CASSLTGGELFF.

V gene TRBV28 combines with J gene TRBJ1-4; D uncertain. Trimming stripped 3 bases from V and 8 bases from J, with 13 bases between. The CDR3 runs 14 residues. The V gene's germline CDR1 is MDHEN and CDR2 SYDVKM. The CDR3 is CASSFSVSGEKLFF. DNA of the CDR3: TGTGCCAGCAGTTTTTCGGTGTCGGGGGAAAAACTGTTTTTT.

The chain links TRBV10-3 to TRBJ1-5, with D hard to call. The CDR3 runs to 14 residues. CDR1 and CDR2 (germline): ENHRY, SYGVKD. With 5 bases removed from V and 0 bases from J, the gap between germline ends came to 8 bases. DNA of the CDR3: TGTGCCATCAGTCCGGAGTTTAGCAATCAGCCCCAGCATTTT. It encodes CAISPEFSNQPQHF.

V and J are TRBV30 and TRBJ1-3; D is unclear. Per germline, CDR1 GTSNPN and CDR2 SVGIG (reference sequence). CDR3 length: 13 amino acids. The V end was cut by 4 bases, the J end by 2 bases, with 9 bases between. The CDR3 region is CAWNDGTGNTIYF. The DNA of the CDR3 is TGTGCCTGGAACGACGGGACTGGAAACACCATATATTTT. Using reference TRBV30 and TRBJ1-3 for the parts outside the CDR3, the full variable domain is SQTIHQWPATLVQPVGSPLSLECTVEGTSNPNLYWYRQAAGRGLQLLFYSVGIGQISSEVPQNLSASRPQDRQFILSSKKLLLSDSGFYLCAWNDGTGNTIYFGEGSWLTVV.

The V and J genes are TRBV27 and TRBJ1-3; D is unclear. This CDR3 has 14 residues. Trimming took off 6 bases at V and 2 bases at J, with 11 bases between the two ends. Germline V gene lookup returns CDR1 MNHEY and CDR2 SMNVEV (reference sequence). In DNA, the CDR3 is TGTGCCAGCAGACTAGGAGGAACTGGAAACACCATATATTTT. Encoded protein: CASRLGGTGNTIYF.

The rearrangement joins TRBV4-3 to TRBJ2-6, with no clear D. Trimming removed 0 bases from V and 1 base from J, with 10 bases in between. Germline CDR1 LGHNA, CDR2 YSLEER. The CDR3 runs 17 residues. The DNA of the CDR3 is TGCGCCAGCAGCCAAGATAGAGGCTGGTCTGGGGCCAACGTCCTGACTTTC. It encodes CASSQDRGWSGANVLTF.

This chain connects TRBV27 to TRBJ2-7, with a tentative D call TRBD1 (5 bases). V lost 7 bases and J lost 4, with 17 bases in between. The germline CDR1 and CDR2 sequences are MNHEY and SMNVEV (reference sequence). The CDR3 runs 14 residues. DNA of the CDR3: TGTGCCAGCACCGGTAAACCTCAGGGATACGAGCAGTACTTC. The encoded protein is CASTGKPQGYEQYF.

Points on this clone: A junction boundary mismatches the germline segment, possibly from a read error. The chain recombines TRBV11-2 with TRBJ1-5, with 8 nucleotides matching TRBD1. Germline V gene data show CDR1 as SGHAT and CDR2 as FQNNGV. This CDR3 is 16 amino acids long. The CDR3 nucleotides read TGTGCCAGCAGCCGGCCTCGGACAGGGCACAATCGGCCCCAGCATTTT. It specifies CASSRPRTGHNRPQHF.